These 27 T cell receptor beta chains share one sample of origin, sequenced in a study of blood T cell repertoires in COVID-19. Using immunoSEQ multiplex PCR, the repertoire was profiled, and TCRdb retains in-frame clones only, with some absent. The top ten clones hold 16% of a sample with about 93,000 clones, 80% of them seen once. Input material: peripheral blood. All receptors come from a human donor in a cohort sampled during active COVID-19.

The chain links TRBV4-1 to TRBJ1-1; D not resolved. Germline loops: CDR1 MGHRA, CDR2 YSYEKL. V gave up 0 bases and J gave up 8 bases, with 16 bases separating them. The CDR3 has 15 residues. The CDR3 DNA reads as TGCGCCAGCAGCCAAGATCTACCCCCGAGGGCCGAAGCTTTCTTT. Residues: CASSQDLPPRAEAFF.

The chain combines TRBV14 with TRBJ2-7; possible D gene TRBD2, 5 bases. Germline lookup yields CDR1 SGHDN and CDR2 FVKESK. V lost 3 bases and J lost 9, with 15 bases in between. This CDR3 contains 13 residues. The CDR3 nucleotides are TGTGCCAGCAGCCAGGCCGAGGGCTCCCGGCAGTACTTC. Translated, it gives CASSQAEGSRQYF.

This chain uses TRBV27 with TRBJ1-1; 10 nucleotides agree with TRBD1. Germline trimming cut 5 bases from V and 5 bases from J; bases unmatched to any gene: 8. Germline V gene data show CDR1 as MNHEY and CDR2 as SMNVEV (reference sequence). The CDR3 has 15 amino acids. For the CDR3, the DNA is TGTGCCAGCAGTACCCGGACAGGGGGGGTGACTGAAGCTTTCTTT. Protein product: CASSTRTGGVTEAFF.

The V call is TRBV6-6, the J call TRBJ1-5; 7 bases fit TRBD1. The germline CDR1 and CDR2 sequences are MNHNY and SVGAGI (reference sequence). After removal of 4 bases from V and 3 bases from J, the junction contained 6 bases not matched to a gene. The CDR3 runs to 15 residues. The CDR3 DNA reads as TGTGCCAGCAGTTCTCTCGGACAGGTCAATCAGCCCCAGCATTTT. Protein sequence: CASSSLGQVNQPQHF.

The V gene is TRBV30, the J gene TRBJ2-1; 10 positions agree with TRBD2. Germline trimming cut 1 base from V and 6 bases from J; bases unmatched to any gene: 12. This CDR3 has 17 residues. Germline CDR1 reads GTSNPN; CDR2 reads SVGIG (reference sequence). As DNA, the CDR3 is TGTGCCTGGAGTGGAGGCCTCCTAGCGGGGGTCGGCAATGAGCAGTTCTTC. Residues: CAWSGGLLAGVGNEQFF.

This sequence joins TRBV7-9 and TRBJ1-2; D is unclear. The CDR3 length is 14 residues. V lost 5 bases and J lost 0, with 10 bases in between. Germline V lookup: CDR1 SEHNR, CDR2 FQNEAQ (reference sequence). CDR3 DNA sequence: TGTGCCAGCAGCCCGCGGCAAGCTAACTATGGCTACACCTTC. Translating it yields CASSPRQANYGYTF.

V and J are TRBV6-5 and TRBJ1-3, with D possibly being TRBD1 (5 bases). V lost 6 bases to trimming and J lost 0 bases, with 9 bases between them. Germline CDR1 reads MNHEY; CDR2 reads SVGAGI. The CDR3 runs to 14 residues. The DNA for the CDR3 is TGTGCCAGCAGCCTCGGACACTCTGGAAACACCATATATTTT. As protein: CASSLGHSGNTIYF.

This clone was observed a few times. The V gene is TRBV19, the J gene TRBJ1-6; D is undetermined. This CDR3 has 14 residues. In germline, CDR1 is LNHDA, CDR2 SQIVND (reference sequence). Trimming stripped 3 bases from V and 11 bases from J, with 14 bases between. This CDR3 reads CASSIEEKDTPLHF. The DNA for the CDR3 is TGTGCCAGTAGTATTGAGGAGAAAGATACACCCCTCCACTTT.

The chain is built from TRBV28 and TRBJ1-4; no clear D. The CDR3 has 14 residues. Germline V gene lookup returns CDR1 MDHEN and CDR2 SYDVKM. Deletions cut 5 bases from V and 7 bases from J, with 14 bases between. CDR3 bases: TGTGCCAGCAGTACCTCGGCGGTGGGTGAAAAACTGTTTTTT. The encoded protein is CASSTSAVGEKLFF.

The rearrangement uses TRBV12-2 and TRBJ1-5; the D segment call TRBD1 is taken from the table without a DNA check. TRBV12-2 is a pseudogene. This CDR3 has 16 residues. CDR3 DNA: TGTGCAAGTCGCTTATGTGACAGGGATATCAATCAGCCCCAGCATTTT. As protein: CASRLCDRDINQPQHF.

The chain is built from TRBV3-1 (or the pseudogene TRBV3-2) and TRBJ1-5; D perhaps matches TRBD1 (5 bases). This CDR3 has 15 amino acids. Trimming pared 0 bases from V and 2 bases from J, leaving 8 bases between. Looked up from germline, CDR1 is LGHDT and CDR2 is YNNKEL (reference sequence). CDR3 protein: CASSQEGGGNQPQHF. The CDR3 DNA sequence: TGTGCCAGCAGCCAAGAGGGGGGTGGCAATCAGCCCCAGCATTTT.

This clone appeared a single time. This chain joins TRBV18 and TRBJ1-4, with unresolved D. Trimming removed 1 base at V and 2 bases at J, with 14 bases between. Per germline, CDR1 KGHSH and CDR2 LQKENI. The CDR3 has 17 amino acids. Here the CDR3 reads CASSPQAGAGTNEKLFF. CDR3 nucleotide sequence: TGTGCCAGCTCACCACAGGCGGGCGCGGGCACTAATGAAAAACTGTTTTTT.

This clone has just a few counts. The rearrangement uses TRBV5-1 and TRBJ2-6; no firm D call. The length of the CDR3 is 11 residues. V dropped 6 bases and J dropped 4 bases, with 2 bases sitting between them. CDR1 is SGHRS, CDR2 YFSETQ, per germline. In nucleotides, the CDR3 is TGCGCCAGCACAGGGGCCAACGTCCTGACTTTC. This encodes CASTGANVLTF.

This chain connects TRBV6-1 to TRBJ1-2; 7 nucleotides line up with TRBD1. The trim removed 3 bases at V and 0 bases at J, leaving 7 bases unmatched. The CDR3 covers 16 residues. Per germline, CDR1 MNHNS and CDR2 SASEGT. Written as DNA, the CDR3 is TGTGCCAGCAGTGATCATACAGGGGCGACTAACTATGGCTACACCTTC. Residues: CASSDHTGATNYGYTF.

DNA for the CDR3: TGTGCCAGTAGTAAGCTAGACAGGGTTGCCACTGAAGCTTTCTTT. Protein sequence: CASSKLDRVATEAFF. The V call is TRBV19, the J call TRBJ1-1; 7 bases align to TRBD1. This CDR3 comprises 15 residues. CDR1 and CDR2 (germline): LNHDA, SQIVND (reference sequence). Trimming cost V 4 bases and J 4 bases; bases outside gene matches: 9.

This clone was observed a few times. The genes are TRBV11-2 and TRBJ1-2; D gene unclear. This CDR3 comprises 16 residues. Germline CDR1 and CDR2: SGHAT and FQNNGV. V lost 6 bases to trimming and J lost 1 base, with 18 bases between them. The CDR3 sequence: CASSPRGGSGNYGYTF. Written as DNA, the CDR3 is TGTGCCAGCAGTCCCCGGGGAGGGTCTGGTAACTATGGCTACACCTTC.

The chain uses TRBV28 and TRBJ1-1; maybe TRBD1 (5 bases). Germline CDR1 MDHEN, CDR2 SYDVKM. Trimming cost V 3 bases and J 0 bases, with 14 bases left between them. This CDR3 spans 16 amino acids. As DNA, the CDR3 is TGTGCCAGCAGTTTGTCGGCGGGACCTATGAACACTGAAGCTTTCTTT. This sequence encodes CASSLSAGPMNTEAFF. The complete variable domain, with remaining parts taken from reference TRBV28 and TRBJ1-1, reads DVKVTQSSRYLVKRTGEKVFLECVQDMDHENMFWYRQDPGLGLRLIYFSYDVKMKEKGDIPEGYSVSREKKERFSLILESASTNQTSMYLCASSLSAGPMNTEAFFGQGTRLTVV.

There are a few counts of this clone. The rearrangement links TRBV7-3 to TRBJ2-2, with 8 bases matching TRBD1. The length of the CDR3 is 13 residues. V lost 9 bases and J lost 7; bases outside the gene matches: 7. Germline CDR1 is SGHTA and CDR2 is FQGTGA. This CDR3 reads CASQGALGGELFF. In DNA form, the CDR3 reads TGTGCCAGTCAGGGGGCGCTTGGCGGGGAGCTGTTTTTT.

V usage is TRBV29-1 and J usage is TRBJ2-3, with D possibly TRBD2 on 7 matching bases. The CDR3 contains 14 residues. V was trimmed by 8 bases and J by 0 bases, leaving 15 bases between them. Germline CDR1 is SQVTM and CDR2 is ANQGSEA. DNA for the CDR3: TGCAGCACCCGAGGGGGGGCAAGCACAGATACGCAGTATTTT. Protein: CSTRGGASTDTQYF.

There are many counts of this clone. The chain is built from TRBV6-5 and TRBJ2-7, with 8 bases identical to TRBD1. The V and J ends lost 6 bases and 6 bases, in that order; junction bases with no gene match: 4. This CDR3 is 12 amino acids long. Germline V gene lookup returns CDR1 MNHEY and CDR2 SVGAGI. CDR3 DNA sequence: TGTGCCAGCAGACCAGGGGGCGGCGAGCAGTACTTC. It specifies CASRPGGGEQYF.

This clone was recorded only once. The chain recombines TRBV7-3 with TRBJ2-1; 13 nucleotides align to TRBD2. J gave up 6 bases and V 0 bases, and 2 bases lay outside the gene matches. This CDR3 spans 16 amino acids. CDR1 is SGHTA, CDR2 FQGTGA, per germline. The CDR3 spells CASSLTGTSGINEQFF. The CDR3 region has the DNA TGTGCCAGCAGCTTAACTGGGACTAGCGGGATCAATGAGCAGTTCTTC.

The V gene is TRBV18, the J gene TRBJ2-7, with D possibly being TRBD1 (6 bases). Trimming pared 2 bases from V and 0 bases from J, leaving 11 bases between. The CDR3 is made up of 15 amino acids. Germline V gene sequence: CDR1 KGHSH, CDR2 LQKENI. The CDR3 coding sequence is TGTGCCAGCTCACCAGGTCAGGGGCTCTCCTACGAGCAGTACTTC. It codes for CASSPGQGLSYEQYF.

CDR3 amino acids: CASRASGANVLTF. The CDR3, as DNA: TGTGCCAGTAGAGCGTCTGGGGCCAACGTCCTGACTTTC. The genes are TRBV19 and TRBJ2-6; D is uncertain. Trimming took 6 bases from V and 1 from J, leaving 4 bases between them. Germline CDR1 reads LNHDA; CDR2 reads SQIVND (reference sequence). The CDR3 is made up of 13 amino acids.

This chain connects TRBV6-5 to TRBJ1-6; maybe TRBD1 (5 bases). Germline V gene data show CDR1 as MNHEY and CDR2 as SVGAGI. The length of the CDR3 is 16 residues. Trimming removed 5 bases at V and 8 bases at J, with 19 bases between. The CDR3 DNA sequence: TGTGCCAGCAGTAACTATGGGCAGGGTGTCTATTCACCCCTCCACTTT. Its translation is CASSNYGQGVYSPLHF.

The rearrangement uses TRBV19 and TRBJ2-7, with 7 bases that match TRBD1. Germline lookup yields CDR1 LNHDA and CDR2 SQIVND (reference sequence). The CDR3 consists of 15 residues. J lost 0 bases, V lost 4 bases, and 6 bases had no gene match. The CDR3, as DNA: TGTGCCAGTAGTAATACAGGGGCCTTCTCCTACGAGCAGTACTTC. Its translation is CASSNTGAFSYEQYF.

In its sample, this clone was seen once. V and J are TRBV6-5 and TRBJ2-1; D is ambiguous. V shed 9 bases and J shed 4 bases, with 10 bases lying between them. CDR3 size: 12 residues. The germline V gene has CDR1 MNHEY and CDR2 SVGAGI. The chain's CDR3 is CASTTGYNEQFF. The CDR3 DNA reads TGTGCCAGTACGACTGGATACAATGAGCAGTTCTTC.

DNA of the CDR3: TGTGCCAGCAGTTCCCTCCCTGGAAACACCATATATTTT. Its translation is CASSSLPGNTIYF. The J gene is TRBJ1-3, the V gene TRBV28; D uncertain. Trimming took off 4 bases at V and 2 bases at J, with 6 bases between the two ends. This CDR3 comprises 13 residues. The germline gives CDR1 MDHEN, CDR2 SYDVKM.